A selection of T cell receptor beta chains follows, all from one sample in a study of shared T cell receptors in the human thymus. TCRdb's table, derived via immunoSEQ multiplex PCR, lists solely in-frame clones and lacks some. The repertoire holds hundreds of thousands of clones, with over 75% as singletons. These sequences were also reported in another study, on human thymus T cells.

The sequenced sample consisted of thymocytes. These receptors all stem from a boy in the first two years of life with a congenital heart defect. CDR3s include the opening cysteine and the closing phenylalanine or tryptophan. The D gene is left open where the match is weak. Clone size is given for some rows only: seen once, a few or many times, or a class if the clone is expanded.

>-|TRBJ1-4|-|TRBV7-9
TGTGCCAGCAGTTTACGTGGACATATGGGTGAAAAACTGTTTTTT
CASSLRGHMGEKLFF
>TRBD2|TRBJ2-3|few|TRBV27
TGTGCCAGCAAAGGGTACCTAGCGGGGGCTCGATACACAGATACGCAGTATTTT
CASKGYLAGARYTDTQYF
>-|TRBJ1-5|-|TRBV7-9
TGTGCCAGCAGCTTAATGGTCTCGGGGGGCAGGGAGCCCCAGCATTTT
CASSLMVSGGREPQHF
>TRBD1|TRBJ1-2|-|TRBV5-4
TGCGCCAGCAGCCAAGGTCTGGGGACAGGGGAGAACTATGGCTACACCTTC
CASSQGLGTGENYGYTF
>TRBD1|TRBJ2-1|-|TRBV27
TGTGCCAGCAGTTGGGACAGGGACAATGAGCAGTTCTTC
CASSWDRDNEQFF
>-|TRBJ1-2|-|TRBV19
TGTGCCAGTAGAGGAGTTTGGGGCGAGCCCGGAACTAACTATGGCTACACCTTC
CASRGVWGEPGTNYGYTF
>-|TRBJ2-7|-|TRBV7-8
TGTGCCAGCAGCTTCACAGTCAGGGGCCTTGCCTACGAGCAGTACTTC
CASSFTVRGLAYEQYF
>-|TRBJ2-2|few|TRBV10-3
TGTGCCATCAGTGAGTCGCCGGGGACAAACACCGGGGAGCTGTTTTTT
CAISESPGTNTGELFF
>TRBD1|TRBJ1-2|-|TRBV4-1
TGCGCCAGCAGCCAAGGGGTGGGACAGGAGATCTTCTATGGCTACACCTTC
CASSQGVGQEIFYGYTF
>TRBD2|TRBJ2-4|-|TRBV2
TGTGCCAGCCAGCGGCGGCGGGAGGGCCGTCTCATTCAGTACTTC
CASQRRREGRLIQYF
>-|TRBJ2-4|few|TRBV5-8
TGTGCCAGCAGTAGGTTGAGCGGAAAACCTATAGCCAAAAACATTCAGTACTTC
CASSRLSGKPIAKNIQYF
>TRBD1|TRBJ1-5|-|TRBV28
TGTGCCAGCAGAGAGACAGGGGGGACCAATCAGCCCCAGCATTTT
CASRETGGTNQPQHF
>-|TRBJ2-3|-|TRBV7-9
TGTGCCAGCAGCCACTCGGTATGCACAGATACGCAGTATTTT
CASSHSVCTDTQYF
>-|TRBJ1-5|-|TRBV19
TGTGCCAGTATGAACAGGACCAATCAGCCCCAGCATTTT
CASMNRTNQPQHF
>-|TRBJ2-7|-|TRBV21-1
TGTGCCAGCAGCAAAGGGGACAGGGGGCACGAGCAGTACTTC
CASSKGDRGHEQYF
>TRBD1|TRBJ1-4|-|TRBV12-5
TGTGCTAGTGGTTTGGCCCCCCCGTCGGGACAGGGGGTTGAAAAACTGTTTTTT
CASGLAPPSGQGVEKLFF
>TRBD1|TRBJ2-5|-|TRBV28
TGTGCCATCGCGACCGGGACAGGGACCCAAGAGACCCAGTACTTC
CAIATGTGTQETQYF
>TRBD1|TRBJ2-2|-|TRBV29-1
TGCAGCTCTGGACAGGGGAACGGGGAGCTGTTTTTT
CSSGQGNGELFF
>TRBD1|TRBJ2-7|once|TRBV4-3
TGCGCCAGCAGCCCGGGACAGCAATCCTACGAGCAGTACTTC
CASSPGQQSYEQYF
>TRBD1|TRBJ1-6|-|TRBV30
TGTGCCTGGAGTGCCAGACAGGGCACTAATTCACCCCTCCACTTT
CAWSARQGTNSPLHF
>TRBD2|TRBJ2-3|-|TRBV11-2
TGTGCCAGCAGCTTGGGGACGGGAGGGAGCACAGATACGCAGTATTTT
CASSLGTGGSTDTQYF
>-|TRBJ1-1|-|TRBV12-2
TGTGCAAGTCGCTCCCGGCAGAGGGAGGCGGACACTGAAGCTTTCTTT
CASRSRQREADTEAFF
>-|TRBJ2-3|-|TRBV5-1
TGCGCCAGCAGCTTACAGGGACCCAGCACAGATACGCAGTATTTT
CASSLQGPSTDTQYF
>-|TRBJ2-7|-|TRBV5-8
TGTGCCAGCAGCCAAGGACAGCGTGACTCCTACGAGCAGTACTTC
CASSQGQRDSYEQYF
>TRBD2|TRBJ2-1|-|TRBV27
TGTGCCAGCAGTTTATCACCCGGGAGGGCCGGGAGCAATGAGCAGTTCTTC
CASSLSPGRAGSNEQFF